This T cell receptor (beta chain) is drawn from a study of PD-1 blockade in classical Hodgkin lymphoma. The study's findings and limits: Exclusion was the outcome for patients who began nivolumab under 1 year after ASCT. The authors have not defined what causes the repertoire differences, possibly disease activity or prior therapy. Whereas CD4+ TCR diversity had risen significantly by C4D1, CD8+ TCR diversity had not. Reported findings placed baseline TCR diversity lower in newly diagnosed patients (compared with healthy donors).

As for this clone: Antigen: not known.

Time point described: cycle 4 day 1 (C4D1), after five to seven weeks of nivolumab. Patients all relapsed after autologous stem cell transplantation, and there was variation in brentuximab vedotin exposure. This CDR3 region has 18 residues. Germline V gene sequence: CDR1 LNHDA, CDR2 SQIVND (reference sequence). V dropped 4 bases and J dropped 1 base, with 22 bases sitting between them. The repertoire was sequenced with immunoSEQ multiplex PCR; TCRdb's copy has only in-frame clones and lacks some. The sample shows about 41,000 clones, around 74% of them seen only once. This chain uses TRBV19 with TRBJ1-2; possible D gene TRBD1, 6 bases. The receptor's source is a human donor with classical Hodgkin lymphoma. This specimen consisted of peripheral blood mononuclear cells (PBMCs), obtained before the fourth cycle of nivolumab. CDR3 in DNA: TGTGCCAGTAGTAGGGTAATTAGGGACATCTCTCTTAACTATGGCTACACCTTC. The encoded protein is CASSRVIRDISLNYGYTF.